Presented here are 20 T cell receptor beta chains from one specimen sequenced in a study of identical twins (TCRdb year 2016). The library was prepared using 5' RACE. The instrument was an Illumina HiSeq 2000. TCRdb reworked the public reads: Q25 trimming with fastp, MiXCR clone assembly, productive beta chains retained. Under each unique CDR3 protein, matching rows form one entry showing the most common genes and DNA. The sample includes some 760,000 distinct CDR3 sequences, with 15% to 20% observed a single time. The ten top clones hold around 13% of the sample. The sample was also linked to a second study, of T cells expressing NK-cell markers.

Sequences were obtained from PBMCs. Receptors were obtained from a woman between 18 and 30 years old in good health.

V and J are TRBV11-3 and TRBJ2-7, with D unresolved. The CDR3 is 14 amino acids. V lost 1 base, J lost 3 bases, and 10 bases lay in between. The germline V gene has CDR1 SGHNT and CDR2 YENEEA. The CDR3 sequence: CASSLGTVYYEQYF. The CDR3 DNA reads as TGTGCCAGCAGCTTAGGTACGGTCTACTACGAGCAGTACTTC.

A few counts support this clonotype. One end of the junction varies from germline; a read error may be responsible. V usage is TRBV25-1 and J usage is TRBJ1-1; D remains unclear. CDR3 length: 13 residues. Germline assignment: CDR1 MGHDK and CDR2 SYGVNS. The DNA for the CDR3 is TGTGCCAGCAGTGTAGAGGGTAACAGTGAAGCTTTCTTT. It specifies CASSVEGNSEAFF.

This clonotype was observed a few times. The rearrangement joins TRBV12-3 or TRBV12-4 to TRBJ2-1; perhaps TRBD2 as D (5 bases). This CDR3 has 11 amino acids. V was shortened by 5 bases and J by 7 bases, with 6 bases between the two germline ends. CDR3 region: CASSGENEQFF. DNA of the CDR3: TGTGCCAGCAGTGGGGAGAATGAGCAGTTCTTC.

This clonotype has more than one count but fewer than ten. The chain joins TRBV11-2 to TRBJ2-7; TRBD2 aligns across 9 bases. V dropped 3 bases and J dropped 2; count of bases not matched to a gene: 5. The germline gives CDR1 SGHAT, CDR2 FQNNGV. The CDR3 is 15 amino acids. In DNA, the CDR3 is TGTGCCAGCAGCTTTACAGCGGGGGGAGCCTACGAGCAGTACTTC. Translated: CASSFTAGGAYEQYF.

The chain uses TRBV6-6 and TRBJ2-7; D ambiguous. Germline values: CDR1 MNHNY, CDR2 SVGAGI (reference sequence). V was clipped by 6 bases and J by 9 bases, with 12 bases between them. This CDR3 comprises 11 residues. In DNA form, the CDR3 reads TGTGCCAGCAGGCACCTAGGTGGGCAGTACTTC. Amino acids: CASRHLGGQYF.

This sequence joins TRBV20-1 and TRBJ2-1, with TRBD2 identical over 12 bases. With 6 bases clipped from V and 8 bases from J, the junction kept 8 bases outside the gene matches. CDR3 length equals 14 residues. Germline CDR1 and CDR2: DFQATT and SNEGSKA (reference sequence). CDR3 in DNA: TGCAGTGCCCGACTAGCGGGAGACATTGATGAGCAGTTCTTC. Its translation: CSARLAGDIDEQFF.

The CDR3 sequence: CASSYSMPGRRSTEAFF. In DNA, the CDR3 is TGTGCCAGCAGTTACTCGATGCCAGGGCGAAGGAGCACTGAAGCTTTCTTT. V is TRBV6-5 and J is TRBJ1-1; the D gene is possibly TRBD1 (5 bases). Germline values: CDR1 MNHEY, CDR2 SVGAGI. The CDR3 has 17 amino acids. V lost 0 bases and J lost 4, with 18 bases in between.

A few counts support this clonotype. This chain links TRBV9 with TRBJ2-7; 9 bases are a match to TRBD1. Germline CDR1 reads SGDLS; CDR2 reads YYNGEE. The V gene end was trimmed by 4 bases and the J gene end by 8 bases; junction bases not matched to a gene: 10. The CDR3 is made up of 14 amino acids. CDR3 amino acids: CASSFRDRATKQYF. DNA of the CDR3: TGTGCCAGCAGCTTCCGGGACAGGGCTACGAAGCAGTACTTC.

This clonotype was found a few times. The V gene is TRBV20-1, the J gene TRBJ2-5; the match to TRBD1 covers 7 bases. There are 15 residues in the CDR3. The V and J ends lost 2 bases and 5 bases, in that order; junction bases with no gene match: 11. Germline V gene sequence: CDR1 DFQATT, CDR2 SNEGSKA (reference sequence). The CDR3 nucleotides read TGCAGTGCTAGACGGACAGGTCCGTGGGGGGAGACCCAGTACTTC. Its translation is CSARRTGPWGETQYF.

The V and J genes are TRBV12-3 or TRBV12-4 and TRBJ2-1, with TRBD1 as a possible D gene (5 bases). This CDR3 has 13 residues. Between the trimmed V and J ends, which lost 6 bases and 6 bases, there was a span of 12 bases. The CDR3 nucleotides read TGTGCCAGCAGCTTCCCAGGGTCCAATGAGCAGTTCTTC. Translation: CASSFPGSNEQFF.

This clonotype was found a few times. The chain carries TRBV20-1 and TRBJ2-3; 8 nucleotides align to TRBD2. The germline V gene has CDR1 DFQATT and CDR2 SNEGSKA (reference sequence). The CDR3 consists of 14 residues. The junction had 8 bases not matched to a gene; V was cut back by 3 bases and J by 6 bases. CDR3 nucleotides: TGCAGTGCTAGCATAGCGGGGTGGTTGGATACGCAGTATTTT. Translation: CSASIAGWLDTQYF.

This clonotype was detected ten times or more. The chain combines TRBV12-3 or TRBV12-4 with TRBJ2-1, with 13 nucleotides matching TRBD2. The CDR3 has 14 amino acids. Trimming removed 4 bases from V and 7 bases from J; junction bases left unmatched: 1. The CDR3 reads CASSSGLAGNEQFF. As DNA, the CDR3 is TGTGCCAGCAGTTCGGGACTAGCGGGGAATGAGCAGTTCTTC.

The CDR3 is CASSFQDTQYF. In nucleotides, the CDR3 is TGTGCCAGCAGTTTCCAAGATACGCAGTATTTT. The rearrangement joins TRBV12-3 or TRBV12-4 to TRBJ2-3; D gene unclear. Trimming removed 3 bases from V and 5 bases from J, with 3 bases in between. This CDR3 has 11 residues.

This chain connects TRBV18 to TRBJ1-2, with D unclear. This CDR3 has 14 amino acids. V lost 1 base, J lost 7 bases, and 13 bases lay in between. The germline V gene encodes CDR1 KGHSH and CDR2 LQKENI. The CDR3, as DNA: TGTGCCAGCTCACCACAATTTAAGGGAATTGGCTACACCTTC. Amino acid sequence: CASSPQFKGIGYTF.

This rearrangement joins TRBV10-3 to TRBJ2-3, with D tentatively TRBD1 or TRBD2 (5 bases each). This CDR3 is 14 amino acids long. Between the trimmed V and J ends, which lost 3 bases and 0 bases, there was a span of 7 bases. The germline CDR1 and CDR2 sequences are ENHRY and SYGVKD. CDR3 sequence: CAISDGDSTDTQYF. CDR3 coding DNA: TGTGCCATCAGTGACGGGGACAGCACAGATACGCAGTATTTT.

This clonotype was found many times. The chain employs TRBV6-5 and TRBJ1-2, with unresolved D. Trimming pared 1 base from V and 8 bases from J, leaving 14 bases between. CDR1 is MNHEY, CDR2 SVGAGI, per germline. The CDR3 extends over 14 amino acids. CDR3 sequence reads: CASSYYESTTGYTF. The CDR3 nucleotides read TGTGCCAGCAGTTACTACGAGAGTACGACAGGCTACACCTTC.

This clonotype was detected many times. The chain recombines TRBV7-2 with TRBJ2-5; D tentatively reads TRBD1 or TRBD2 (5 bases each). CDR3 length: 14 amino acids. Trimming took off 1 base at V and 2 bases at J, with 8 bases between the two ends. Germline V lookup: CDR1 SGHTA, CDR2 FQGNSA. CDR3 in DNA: TGTGCCAGCAGCTTAGTGGGGGTACAAGAGACCCAGTACTTC. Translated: CASSLVGVQETQYF.

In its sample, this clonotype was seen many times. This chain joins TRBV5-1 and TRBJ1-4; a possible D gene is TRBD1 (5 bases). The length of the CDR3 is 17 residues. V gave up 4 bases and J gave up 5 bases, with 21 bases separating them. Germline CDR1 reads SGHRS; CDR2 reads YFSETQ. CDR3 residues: CASSPAGTLMGNEKLFF. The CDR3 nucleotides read TGCGCCAGCAGCCCGGCAGGGACCCTTATGGGAAATGAAAAACTGTTTTTT.

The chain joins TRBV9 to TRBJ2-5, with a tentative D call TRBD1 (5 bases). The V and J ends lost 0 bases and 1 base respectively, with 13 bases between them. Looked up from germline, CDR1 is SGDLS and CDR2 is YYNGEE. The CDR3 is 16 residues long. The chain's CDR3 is CASSVEAGKVQETQYF. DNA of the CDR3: TGTGCCAGCAGCGTAGAAGCAGGGAAGGTCCAAGAGACCCAGTACTTC.

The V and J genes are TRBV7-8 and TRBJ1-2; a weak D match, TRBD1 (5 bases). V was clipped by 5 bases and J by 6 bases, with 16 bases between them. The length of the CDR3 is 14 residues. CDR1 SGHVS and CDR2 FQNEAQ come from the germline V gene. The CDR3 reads CASSARQFGNGYTF. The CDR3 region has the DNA TGTGCCAGCAGCGCAAGACAGTTCGGCAATGGCTACACCTTC. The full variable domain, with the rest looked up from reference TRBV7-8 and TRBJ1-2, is GAGVSQSPRYKVAKRGQDVALRCDPISGHVSLFWYQQALGQGPEFLTYFQNEAQLDKSGLPSDRFFAERPEGSVSTLKIQRTQQEDSAVYLCASSARQFGNGYTFGSGTRLTVV.